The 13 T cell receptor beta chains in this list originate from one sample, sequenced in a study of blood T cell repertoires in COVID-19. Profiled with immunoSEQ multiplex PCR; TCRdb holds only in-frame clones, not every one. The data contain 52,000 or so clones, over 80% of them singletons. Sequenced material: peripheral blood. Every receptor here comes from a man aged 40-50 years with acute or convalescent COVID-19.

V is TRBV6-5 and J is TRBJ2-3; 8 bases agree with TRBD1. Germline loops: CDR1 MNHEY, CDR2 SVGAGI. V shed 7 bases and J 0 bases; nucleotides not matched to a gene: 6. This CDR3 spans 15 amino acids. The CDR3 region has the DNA TGTGCCAGCACGCCAGGGGGCTCTAGCACAGATACGCAGTATTTT. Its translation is CASTPGGSSTDTQYF.

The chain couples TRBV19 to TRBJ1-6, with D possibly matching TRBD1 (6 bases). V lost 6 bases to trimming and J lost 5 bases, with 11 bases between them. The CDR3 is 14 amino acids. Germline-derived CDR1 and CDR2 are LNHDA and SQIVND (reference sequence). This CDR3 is CASRVQGDNSPLHF. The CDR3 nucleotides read TGTGCCAGTAGAGTACAGGGAGATAATTCACCCCTCCACTTT.

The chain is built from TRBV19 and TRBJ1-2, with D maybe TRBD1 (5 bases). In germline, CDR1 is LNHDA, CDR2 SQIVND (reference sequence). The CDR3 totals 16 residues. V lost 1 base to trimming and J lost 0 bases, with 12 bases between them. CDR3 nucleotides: TGTGCCAGTAGTATAGCCGCCGGCAGGGCTAACTATGGCTACACCTTC. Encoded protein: CASSIAAGRANYGYTF.

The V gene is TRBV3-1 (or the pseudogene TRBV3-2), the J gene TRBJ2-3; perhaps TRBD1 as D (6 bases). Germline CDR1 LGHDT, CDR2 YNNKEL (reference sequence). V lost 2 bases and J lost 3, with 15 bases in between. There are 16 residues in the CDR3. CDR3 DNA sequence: TGTGCCAGCAGCCAAAGCGCCCGGGACATTACAGATACGCAGTATTTT. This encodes CASSQSARDITDTQYF.

The CDR3 nucleotides read TGTGCCAGCTCACAGGACAGCGACCCTGGAAACACCATATATTTT. This translates into CASSQDSDPGNTIYF. This chain links TRBV18 with TRBJ1-3; tentatively, D is TRBD1 (6 bases). Trimming left V 4 bases short and J 2 bases short, with 12 bases between. This CDR3 contains 15 residues. CDR1 is KGHSH, CDR2 LQKENI, per germline.

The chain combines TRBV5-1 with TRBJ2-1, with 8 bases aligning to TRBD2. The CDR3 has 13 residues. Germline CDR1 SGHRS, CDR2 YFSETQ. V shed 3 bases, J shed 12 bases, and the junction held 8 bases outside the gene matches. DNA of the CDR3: TGCGCCAGCAGCTACAATAGCGGGGTGGGGCAGTTCTTC. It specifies CASSYNSGVGQFF.

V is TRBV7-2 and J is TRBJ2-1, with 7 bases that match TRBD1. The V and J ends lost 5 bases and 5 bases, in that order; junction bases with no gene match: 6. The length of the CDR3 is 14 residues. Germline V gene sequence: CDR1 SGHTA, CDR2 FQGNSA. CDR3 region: CASSVGQQNNEQFF. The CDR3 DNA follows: TGTGCCAGCAGCGTGGGACAGCAAAACAATGAGCAGTTCTTC.

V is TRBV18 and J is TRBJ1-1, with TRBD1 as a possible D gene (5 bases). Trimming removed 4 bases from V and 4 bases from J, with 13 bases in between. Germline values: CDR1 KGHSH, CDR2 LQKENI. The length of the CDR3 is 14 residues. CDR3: CASSQNRGSTEAFF. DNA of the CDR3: TGTGCCAGCTCACAGAACCGGGGGAGCACTGAAGCTTTCTTT. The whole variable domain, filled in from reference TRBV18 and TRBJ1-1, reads NAGVMQNPRHLVRRRGQEARLRCSPMKGHSHVYWYRQLPEEGLKFMVYLQKENIIDESGMPKERFSAEFPKEGPSILRIQQVVRGDSAAYFCASSQNRGSTEAFFGQGTRLTVV.

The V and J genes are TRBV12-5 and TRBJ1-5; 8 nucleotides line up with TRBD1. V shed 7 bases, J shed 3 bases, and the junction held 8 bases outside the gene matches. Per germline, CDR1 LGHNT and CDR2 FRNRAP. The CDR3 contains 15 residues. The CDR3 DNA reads TGTGCTAGTGCCCCACAGGGGGGAATCAATCAGCCCCAGCATTTT. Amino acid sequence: CASAPQGGINQPQHF.

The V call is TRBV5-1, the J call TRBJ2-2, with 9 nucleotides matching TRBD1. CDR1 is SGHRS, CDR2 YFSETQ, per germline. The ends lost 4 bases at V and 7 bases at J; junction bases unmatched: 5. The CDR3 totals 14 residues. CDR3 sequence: CASSMTGGVGELFF. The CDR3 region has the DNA TGCGCCAGCAGCATGACAGGGGGAGTCGGGGAGCTGTTTTTT.

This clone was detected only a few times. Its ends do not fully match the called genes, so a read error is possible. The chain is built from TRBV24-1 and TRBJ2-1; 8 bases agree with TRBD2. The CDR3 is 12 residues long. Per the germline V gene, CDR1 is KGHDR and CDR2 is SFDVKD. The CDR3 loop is CATGEREFEQFF. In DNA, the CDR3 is TGTGCCACCGGTGAGCGGGAGTTTGAGCAGTTCTTC.

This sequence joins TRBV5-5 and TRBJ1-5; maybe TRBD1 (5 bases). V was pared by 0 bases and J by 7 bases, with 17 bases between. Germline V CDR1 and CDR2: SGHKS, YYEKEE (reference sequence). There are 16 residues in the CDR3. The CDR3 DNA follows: TGTGCCAGCAGCTTGGATAGGGGAGGCTCAAGGCAGCCCCAGCATTTT. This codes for CASSLDRGGSRQPQHF.

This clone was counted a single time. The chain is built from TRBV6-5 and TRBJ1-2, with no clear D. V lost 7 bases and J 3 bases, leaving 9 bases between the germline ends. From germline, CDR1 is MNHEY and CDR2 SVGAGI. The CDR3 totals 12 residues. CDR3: CASTQDYYGYTF. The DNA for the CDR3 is TGTGCCAGCACCCAGGACTACTATGGCTACACCTTC.